The rows below give T cell receptor beta chains drawn from one sample of a study of cytomegalovirus exposure and HLA in healthy donors. TCRdb's table, derived via immunoSEQ multiplex PCR, lists solely in-frame clones and lacks some. The table lists about 130,000 clones, about three quarters of them singletons, with just over 1% in the top ten. Sequenced input: PBMCs. The receptor source for this set is a human donor in good health. CDR3s include the opening cysteine and the closing phenylalanine or tryptophan. A D gene is named only where the DNA matches it firmly. Size is omitted from some rows. Given values are once, few, many or a class for expanded clones.

j_gene | d_gene | abundance | v_gene | CDR3aa | CDR3nt
TRBJ2-5 | NA | NA | TRBV5-4 | CASSLGGGLETQYF | TGTGCCAGCAGCTTGGGGGGGGGCCTAGAGACCCAGTACTTC
TRBJ2-7 | TRBD2 | NA | TRBV2 | CANRDYSYEQYF | TGTGCCAACCGGGACTATTCCTACGAGCAGTACTTC
TRBJ1-1 | NA | NA | TRBV7-8 | CASSLARYRATEAFF | TGTGCCAGCAGCTTAGCGCGGTACAGGGCTACTGAAGCTTTCTTT
TRBJ1-4 | NA | once | TRBV5-1 | CASSLERRGEKLFF | TGCGCCAGCAGCTTGGAACGCCGGGGGGAAAAACTGTTTTTT
TRBJ1-3 | NA | NA | TRBV6-1 | CAVRGPGNTIYF | TGTGCCGTCAGAGGGCCTGGAAACACCATATATTTT
TRBJ1-1 | NA | NA | TRBV5-4 | CASSLDPAGGTEAFF | TGTGCCAGCAGCCTAGACCCGGCGGGGGGCACTGAAGCTTTCTTT
TRBJ1-2 | TRBD1 | few | TRBV13 | CASSPGTDRGYTF | TGTGCCAGCAGCCCAGGGACAGATCGTGGCTACACCTTC
TRBJ2-1 | NA | NA | TRBV5-1 | CASSSTGLSYNEQFF | TGCGCCAGCAGCTCCACGGGACTTTCCTACAATGAGCAGTTCTTC
TRBJ2-7 | NA | once | TRBV18 | CASSLAGGQTHGEQYF | TGTGCCAGCTCACTTGCGGGGGGACAGACCCATGGTGAGCAGTACTTC
TRBJ1-4 | NA | NA | TRBV19 | CASSPGAGWNEKLFF | TGTGCCAGTAGCCCGGGAGCAGGTTGGAATGAAAAACTGTTTTTT
TRBJ2-7 | NA | NA | TRBV6-5 | CASSPGGEQYF | TGTGCCAGCAGTCCCGGGGGCGAGCAGTACTTC
TRBJ1-5 | NA | NA | TRBV6-6 | CASSYSENRNQPQHF | TGTGCCAGCAGTTACTCAGAAAACAGGAATCAGCCCCAGCATTTT
TRBJ2-7 | NA | NA | TRBV6-5 | CASSEQSSEQYF | TGTGCCAGCAGTGAACAGTCGAGCGAGCAGTACTTC
TRBJ1-3 | NA | once | TRBV9 | CASSVQGTSGNTIYF | TGTGCCAGCAGCGTACAGGGTACCTCTGGAAACACCATATATTTT
TRBJ2-1 | TRBD1 | NA | TRBV6-6 | CASSLGTGREQFF | TGTGCCAGCAGTCTCGGGACAGGGCGTGAGCAGTTCTTC
TRBJ2-5 | TRBD2 | NA | TRBV2 | CASRSHGGEGETQYF | TGTGCCAGCAGGTCCCACGGCGGGGAGGGGGAGACCCAGTACTTC
TRBJ1-2 | TRBD1 | NA | TRBV7-9 | CASTDRGVYGYTF | TGTGCCAGCACCGACAGGGGGGTCTATGGCTACACCTTC
TRBJ2-5 | NA | NA | TRBV7-7 | CASSLERGQETQYF | TGTGCTAGCAGCTTAGAACGCGGGCAAGAGACCCAGTACTTC
TRBJ2-2 | NA | NA | TRBV5-1 | CASSLAGNTGELFF | TGCGCCAGCAGCCTGGCAGGGAACACCGGGGAGCTGTTTTTT
TRBJ1-5 | NA | NA | TRBV6-1 | CASRAYSNQPQHF | TGTGCCAGCAGAGCATATAGCAATCAGCCCCAGCATTTT
TRBJ1-1 | NA | NA | TRBV9 | CASSVGSTGTNTEAFF | TGTGCCAGCAGCGTAGGGTCAACAGGGACGAACACTGAAGCTTTCTTT
TRBJ2-1 | NA | NA | TRBV7-9 | CASRNTGTRGSYNEQFF | TGTGCCAGCAGAAATACAGGGACCCGAGGCTCCTACAATGAGCAGTTCTTC
TRBJ2-1 | TRBD1 | NA | TRBV6-1 | CASSGLRDRIDEQFF | TGTGCCAGCAGTGGGCTTCGGGACAGGATCGATGAGCAGTTCTTC
TRBJ1-3 | NA | NA | TRBV28 | CASSSQMTGNTIYF | TGTGCCAGCAGTTCACAGATGACTGGAAACACCATATATTTT
TRBJ2-2 | NA | NA | TRBV9 | CASSAGDFGGTGELFF | TGTGCCAGCAGCGCGGGGGATTTTGGGGGCACCGGGGAGCTGTTTTTT
TRBJ2-7 | NA | NA | TRBV6-1 | CASVDYEQYF | TGTGCCAGTGTAGACTACGAGCAGTACTTC
TRBJ1-1 | NA | NA | TRBV7-9 | CASSLSRRDGAFF | TGTGCCAGCAGCTTATCACGCCGGGATGGGGCTTTCTTT
TRBJ1-2 | TRBD1 | NA | TRBV10-3 | CAISESQAGQGGYGYTF | TGTGCCATCAGTGAGTCGCAGGCGGGACAGGGAGGCTATGGCTACACCTTC
TRBJ1-1 | NA | NA | TRBV5-1 | CASSGQSEAFF | TGCGCCAGCAGCGGCCAGTCTGAAGCTTTCTTT
TRBJ2-3 | NA | NA | TRBV6-4 | CASSTSTGDTQYF | TGTGCCAGCAGTACTTCTACCGGAGATACGCAGTATTTT
TRBJ2-7 | NA | NA | TRBV9 | CASSVADSSSYEQYF | TGTGCCAGCAGCGTAGCCGACAGCAGCTCCTACGAGCAGTACTTC
TRBJ2-1 | NA | NA | TRBV5-4 | CASSLALWTADYNEQFF | TGTGCCAGCAGCTTGGCCCTATGGACAGCTGACTACAATGAGCAGTTCTTC
TRBJ1-2 | TRBD1 | few | TRBV4-1 | CASSPGQGSPGGYTF | TGCGCCAGCAGCCCGGGACAGGGGTCTCCGGGAGGCTACACCTTC
TRBJ1-3 | NA | few | TRBV28 | CASSPQGNSGNTIYF | TGTGCCAGCAGCCCACAGGGAAACTCTGGAAACACCATATATTTT
TRBJ1-5 | NA | NA | TRBV9 | CASSVGPGGNQPQHF | TGTGCCAGCAGCGTAGGTCCCGGGGGCAATCAGCCCCAGCATTTT
TRBJ1-5 | NA | NA | TRBV15 | CATSTFIGEPQHF | TGTGCCACCAGCACCTTCATTGGAGAGCCCCAGCATTTT
TRBJ1-2 | NA | NA | TRBV14 | CASSQDSQGPGRSDTF | TGTGCCAGCAGCCAAGATTCGCAGGGTCCAGGCAGATCGGACACCTTC
TRBJ1-5 | NA | NA | TRBV2 | CASSSTLSNQPQHF | TGTGCCAGCAGTTCGACTCTTAGCAATCAGCCCCAGCATTTT
TRBJ2-1 | NA | NA | TRBV6-6 | CASSYSIGVGEQFF | TGTGCCAGCAGTTACTCGATAGGAGTGGGTGAGCAGTTCTTC
TRBJ1-3 | TRBD1 | NA | TRBV6-1 | CASGTGDSGNTIYF | TGTGCCAGCGGGACAGGGGACTCTGGAAACACCATATATTTT
TRBJ2-7 | TRBD1 | NA | TRBV5-1 | CASRGQGWYEQYF | TGCGCCAGCCGAGGACAGGGTTGGTACGAGCAGTACTTC
TRBJ2-7 | TRBD1 | NA | TRBV10-3 | CAISAGQGHSYEQYF | TGTGCCATCAGTGCGGGACAGGGCCACTCCTACGAGCAGTACTTC